In its sample, the clone carrying this TCR beta chain was seen a few times. Its cognate antigen is unknown. The V and J ends lost 4 bases and 8 bases, in that order; junction bases with no gene match: 13. The germline gives CDR1 SEHNR, CDR2 FQNEAQ (reference sequence). The CDR3 loop spans 16 amino acids. TCRdb itself ran the 5' RACE reads through MiXCR, one entry per CDR3 protein. The table has hundreds of thousands of distinct CDR3 sequences, around 20% seen once. The sample originates from a study of T-cell memory formation after mild COVID-19. Points from the study as a whole: Pre-infection memory already had some responding clones, implying cross-reactive memory joined.

The TCR originated in an adult woman who had mild COVID-19 (a few samples of this study predate the infection). Cell type and time point are not known. Source material: PBMCs or a T cell subset sorted from them (not recorded which). The genes are TRBV7-9 and TRBJ2-4, with 8 bases aligning to TRBD2. CDR3 nucleotide sequence: TGTGCCAGCAGCTCAGATCCCGGACTAGCTCAGGACATTCAGTACTTC. Its translation is CASSSDPGLAQDIQYF.